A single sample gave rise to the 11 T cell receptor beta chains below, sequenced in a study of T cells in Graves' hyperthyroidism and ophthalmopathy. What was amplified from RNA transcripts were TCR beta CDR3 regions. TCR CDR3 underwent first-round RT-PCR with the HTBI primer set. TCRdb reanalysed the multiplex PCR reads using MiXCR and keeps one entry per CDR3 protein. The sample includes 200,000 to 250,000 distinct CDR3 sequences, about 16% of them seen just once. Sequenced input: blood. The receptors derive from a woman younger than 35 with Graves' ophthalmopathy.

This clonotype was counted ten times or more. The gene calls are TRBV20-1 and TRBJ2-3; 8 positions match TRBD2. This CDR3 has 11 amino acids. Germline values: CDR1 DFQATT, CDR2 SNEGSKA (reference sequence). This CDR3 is CKTSVLDTQYF. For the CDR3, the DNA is TGCAAGACTAGCGTTTTAGATACGCAGTATTTT.

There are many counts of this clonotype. In DNA form, the CDR3 reads TGTGCCAGCAGTTTATGGCAGGACCATGAGCAGTTCTTC. Amino acids: CASSLWQDHEQFF. V and J are TRBV27 and TRBJ2-1; the D is unclear. Germline CDR1 and CDR2: MNHEY and SMNVEV (reference sequence). This CDR3 is built from 13 residues. Between the trimmed V and J ends, which lost 1 base and 8 bases, there was a span of 9 bases.

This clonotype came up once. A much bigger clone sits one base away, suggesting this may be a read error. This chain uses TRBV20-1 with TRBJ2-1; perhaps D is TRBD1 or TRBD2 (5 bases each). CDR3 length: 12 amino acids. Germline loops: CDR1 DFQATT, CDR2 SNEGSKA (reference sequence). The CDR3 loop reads CSGGTSYNEQLF. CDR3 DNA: TGCAGTGGAGGGACCTCCTACAATGAGCAGCTCTTC.

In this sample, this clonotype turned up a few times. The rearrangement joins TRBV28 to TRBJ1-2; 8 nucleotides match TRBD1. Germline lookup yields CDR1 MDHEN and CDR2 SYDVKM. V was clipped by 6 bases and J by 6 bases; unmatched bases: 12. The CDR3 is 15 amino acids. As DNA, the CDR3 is TGTGCCAGCAGGACACCACTGACAGGGGAAAATGGCTACACCTTC. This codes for CASRTPLTGENGYTF.

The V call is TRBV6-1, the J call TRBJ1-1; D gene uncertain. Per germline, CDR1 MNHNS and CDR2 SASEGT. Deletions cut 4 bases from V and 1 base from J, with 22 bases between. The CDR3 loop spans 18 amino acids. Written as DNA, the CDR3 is TGTGCCAGCAGTGGGGGTGTAGTTAGTGGAGGAAGGAACACTGAAGCTTTCTTT. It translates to CASSGGVVSGGRNTEAFF.

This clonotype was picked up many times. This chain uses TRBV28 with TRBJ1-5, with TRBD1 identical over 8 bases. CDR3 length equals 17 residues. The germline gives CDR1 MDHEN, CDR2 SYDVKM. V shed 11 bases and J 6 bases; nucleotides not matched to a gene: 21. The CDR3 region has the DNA TGTGCCGTAGCAGACTCAGCCTGGGACAGGTCGGGTCAGCCCCAGCATTTT. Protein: CAVADSAWDRSGQPQHF.

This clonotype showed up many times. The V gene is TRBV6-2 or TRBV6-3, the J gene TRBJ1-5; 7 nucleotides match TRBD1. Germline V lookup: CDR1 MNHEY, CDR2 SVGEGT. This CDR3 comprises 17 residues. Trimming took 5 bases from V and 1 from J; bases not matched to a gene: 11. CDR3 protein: CASSRGNRGGSNQPQHF. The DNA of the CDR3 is TGTGCCAGCAGTCGGGGAAACAGGGGAGGGAGCAATCAGCCCCAGCATTTT.

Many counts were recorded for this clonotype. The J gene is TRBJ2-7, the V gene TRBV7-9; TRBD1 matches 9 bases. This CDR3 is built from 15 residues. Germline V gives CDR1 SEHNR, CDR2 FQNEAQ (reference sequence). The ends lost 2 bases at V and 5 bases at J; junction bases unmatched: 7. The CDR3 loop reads CASSLLGQGNNEQYF. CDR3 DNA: TGTGCCAGCAGCTTACTGGGACAGGGAAATAACGAGCAGTACTTC.

This CDR3 reads CSAGGPNQPQHF. The CDR3 nucleotides read TGCAGTGCTGGAGGCCCCAATCAGCCCCAGCATTTT. J is TRBJ1-5 and V is TRBV20-1; D ambiguous. V lost 5 bases to trimming and J lost 3 bases, with 8 bases between them. Germline CDR1 reads DFQATT; CDR2 reads SNEGSKA (reference sequence). The CDR3 has 12 amino acids.

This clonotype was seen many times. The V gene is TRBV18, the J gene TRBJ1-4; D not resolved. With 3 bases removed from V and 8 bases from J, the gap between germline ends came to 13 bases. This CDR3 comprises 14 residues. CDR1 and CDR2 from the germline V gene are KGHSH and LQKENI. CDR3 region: CASSPNSLTEKLFF. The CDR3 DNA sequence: TGTGCCAGCTCACCCAATAGCCTCACCGAAAAACTGTTTTTT.

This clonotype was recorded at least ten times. CDR3 in DNA: TGTGCCAGCAGACGAGGGACAGGGGGCCCAGATACGCAGTATTTT. As protein: CASRRGTGGPDTQYF. The chain combines TRBV6-1 with TRBJ2-3; 12 bases match TRBD1. CDR3 length equals 15 residues. V gave up 6 bases and J gave up 4 bases; unmatched junction bases: 5. Germline assignment: CDR1 MNHNS and CDR2 SASEGT.